This T cell receptor (beta chain) was profiled in a study of T-cell memory formation after mild COVID-19. Overall study: Clustering of TCRs was largely donor specific.

Each CDR3 protein is one row after TCRdb ran MiXCR on the 5' RACE reads. The sample shows hundreds of thousands of distinct CDR3 sequences, about 20% of them seen only once. The sequenced sample was PBMCs or a T cell subset sorted from them (not recorded which). The receptor was derived from an adult woman who had mild COVID-19 (a few samples of this study predate the infection). Cell type and time point are not known.

CDR3 protein: CASSFRHPEEKLFF. The CDR3 bases are TGTGCCAGCAGTTTTCGGCACCCCGAGGAAAAACTGTTTTTT. This chain joins TRBV28 and TRBJ1-4, with unresolved D. This CDR3 region has 14 residues. In germline, CDR1 is MDHEN, CDR2 SYDVKM. The V and J ends lost 3 bases and 8 bases respectively, with 13 bases between them.